This entry lists 10 T cell receptor beta chains sequenced from one sample in a study of Ad26.COV2.S vaccination and SARS-CoV-2 variants. The treatment was: about 20 received Ad26.COV2.S at low or high dose, single or two shots; 5 received placebo; per-sample allocation not given. Sample collection was performed on day 63 after the first vaccine or placebo injection. Assay used: immunoSEQ multiplex PCR; TCRdb lists only in-frame clones, some missing. The data hold 300,000 to 400,000 clones, with 70% to 90% observed a single time. The sample was peripheral blood, taken in a trial of Ad26.COV2.S vaccine versus placebo. All receptors come from a person aged 18-60 years who received the Ad26.COV2.S COVID-19 vaccine or a placebo.

V usage is TRBV29-1 and J usage is TRBJ2-1, with 15 bases lining up with TRBD2. From germline, CDR1 is SQVTM and CDR2 ANQGSEA. The CDR3 contains 16 residues. V lost 4 bases, J lost 1 base, and 2 bases stayed unmatched. The CDR3 region is CSVGTSGGGSYNEQFF. CDR3 nucleotide sequence: TGCAGCGTTGGGACTAGCGGGGGGGGATCCTACAATGAGCAGTTCTTC.

The V call is TRBV18, the J call TRBJ1-5; possibly TRBD1 for D (5 bases). Between the trimmed V and J ends, which lost 2 bases and 1 base, there was a span of 15 bases. The CDR3 is 17 amino acids. Per germline, CDR1 KGHSH and CDR2 LQKENI. The CDR3 is CASSPSPSGVSNQPQHF. The CDR3 bases are TGTGCCAGCTCACCATCCCCTTCGGGGGTGAGCAATCAGCCCCAGCATTTT.

The chain has TRBV2 and TRBJ2-7; D could derive from TRBD1 or TRBD2 (5 bases each). The germline V and J ends were trimmed by 6 bases and 3 bases, with 12 bases remaining between them. The CDR3 loop spans 13 amino acids. Germline V gene sequence: CDR1 SNHLY, CDR2 FYNNEI. The CDR3 reads CASRGTGIYEQYF. In DNA form, the CDR3 reads TGTGCCAGCAGGGGGACGGGGATCTACGAGCAGTACTTC.

This sequence joins TRBV11-2 and TRBJ2-3, with a possible D match to TRBD2 (5 bases). There are 15 residues in the CDR3. From germline, CDR1 is SGHAT and CDR2 FQNNGV. The ends were cut back, 5 bases at V and 1 base at J, with 13 bases in the middle. CDR3: CASSRGSWGTDTQYF. For the CDR3, the DNA is TGTGCCAGCAGCAGAGGGTCTTGGGGCACAGATACGCAGTATTTT.

CDR3 nucleotide sequence: TGTGCCAGCAGCTTAGCGGCAGAATTCTATAATTCACCCCTCCACTTT. Its translation: CASSLAAEFYNSPLHF. This sequence joins TRBV7-9 and TRBJ1-6; D not certain. CDR3 size: 16 residues. V was shortened by 0 bases and J by 3 bases, with 9 bases between the two germline ends. Germline lookup yields CDR1 SEHNR and CDR2 FQNEAQ (reference sequence).

V is TRBV4-1 and J is TRBJ1-2, with a weak D call TRBD1 (6 bases). Germline CDR1 reads MGHRA; CDR2 reads YSYEKL. V was cut by 3 bases and J by 5 bases, with 16 bases left in between. The length of the CDR3 is 15 residues. The CDR3 here is CASSHDKTGRYGYTF. The CDR3, as DNA: TGCGCCAGCAGCCATGACAAGACAGGAAGGTATGGCTACACCTTC.

The chain is built from TRBV5-6 and TRBJ1-5; TRBD1 aligns across 7 bases. CDR3 length equals 14 residues. The germline V gene has CDR1 SGHDT and CDR2 YYEEEE. J gave up 4 bases and V 2 bases, and 3 bases lay outside the gene matches. The CDR3: CASSLGQANQPQHF. The CDR3 nucleotides read TGTGCCAGCAGCTTAGGACAGGCTAATCAGCCCCAGCATTTT.

Turning to this clone: Other DNA sequences of this sample code for an identical CDR3. The rearrangement links TRBV18 to TRBJ1-1; 7 nucleotides align to TRBD1. The CDR3 is made up of 13 amino acids. The germline V gene encodes CDR1 KGHSH and CDR2 LQKENI. Trimming took 6 bases from V and 2 from J; bases not matched to a gene: 3. The CDR3 bases are TGTGCCAGCTCCCGACAGGGAAACACTGAAGCTTTCTTT. Residues: CASSRQGNTEAFF.

This chain uses TRBV19 with TRBJ1-1; D is undetermined. Deletions cut 5 bases from V and 0 bases from J, with 10 bases between. The V gene's germline CDR1 is LNHDA and CDR2 SQIVND (reference sequence). This CDR3 is 14 amino acids long. Here the CDR3 reads CASSFARMNTEAFF. Written as DNA, the CDR3 is TGTGCCAGTAGTTTCGCCCGGATGAACACTGAAGCTTTCTTT.

This clone was seen only once. V gene TRBV20-1 combines with J gene TRBJ2-5; no definite D call. There are 11 residues in the CDR3. V dropped 7 bases and J dropped 4 bases, with 10 bases sitting between them. CDR1 is DFQATT, CDR2 SNEGSKA, per germline (reference sequence). The CDR3 DNA sequence: TGCAGTGGTCGGGTTGGAGAGACCCAGTACTTC. It translates to CSGRVGETQYF.